This TCR beta chain was identified in a study of blood T cell repertoires in COVID-19. Study overall: Whether acute or convalescent, the COVID-19 samples came from the United States, Italy and Spain. PBMCs, B-cell-depleted T cells, or T cells were the source of the cDNA or gDNA that made up the material.

The method was immunoSEQ multiplex PCR; TCRdb's version includes in-frame clones alone and lacks a portion of them. Of roughly 140,000 clones listed, around 90% were seen once; the top ten hold around 4%. The source of this sequence is a woman aged 60-70 years with active or convalescent COVID-19. Sequencing used peripheral blood.

The CDR3 coding sequence is TGTGCCAGCAGCTTAGCGCTGGGGGGGGTCACTGAAGCTTTCTTT. Its protein product is CASSLALGGVTEAFF. The rearrangement uses TRBV7-2 and TRBJ1-1; D is perhaps TRBD1 (5 bases). The V gene lost 0 bases and the J gene lost 4 bases, with 12 bases spanning the gap. The CDR3 consists of 15 residues. The germline CDR1 and CDR2 sequences are SGHTA and FQGNSA. The variable domain in full, with the rest retrieved from reference TRBV7-2 and TRBJ1-1, is GAGVSQSPSNKVTEKGKDVELRCDPISGHTALYWYRQSLGQGLEFLIYFQGNSAPDKSGLPSDRFSAERTGGSVSTLTIQRTQQEDSAVYLCASSLALGGVTEAFFGQGTRLTVV.